These T cell receptor beta chains were read from a single sample in a study of T cell changes during pregnancy in multiple sclerosis. Data came from immunoSEQ multiplex PCR; TCRdb stores just in-frame clones and leaves some out. The sample has around 23,000 clones; about nine tenths are singletons. The sample here was CD8+ T cells from peripheral blood mononuclear cells, taken in the third trimester of pregnancy. These receptors came from a female donor in good health, enrolled as a control in a pregnancy study. Each CDR3 is given with its conserved first and last residue. Fields, in order: clone size, J gene, V gene, D gene, CDR3 protein, CDR3 DNA. The D gene is left open where the match is weak. Clone size appears in some rows only: once, few, many, or a class for an expanded clone.

>.|TRBJ2-3|TRBV7-9|.
CASSPEERAPMRYTQYF
TGTGCCAGCAGCCCAGAAGAGCGGGCGCCGATGAGGTATACGCAGTATTTT
>.|TRBJ1-6|TRBV27|.
CASSFKSSYNSPLHF
TGTGCCAGCAGTTTTAAGAGCTCCTATAATTCACCCCTCCACTTT
>.|TRBJ2-3|TRBV15|.
CATSGSGYTDTQYF
TGTGCCACCAGCGGAAGCGGGTATACAGATACGCAGTATTTT
>.|TRBJ1-4|TRBV7-8|.
CASSFGVGREKLFF
TGTGCCAGCAGCTTCGGGGTAGGACGGGAAAAACTGTTTTTT
>.|TRBJ2-1|TRBV18|TRBD1
CASSPRGQGSYNEQFF
TGTGCCAGCTCACCCCGGGGACAGGGCTCCTACAATGAGCAGTTCTTC
>.|TRBJ1-2|TRBV6-1|.
CASRDNRLHGYTF
TGTGCCAGCAGGGACAACCGTCTCCATGGCTACACCTTC
>.|TRBJ2-1|TRBV2|.
CASNPSLGLLPHEQFF
TGTGCCAGCAATCCCTCGCTAGGACTACTCCCCCATGAGCAGTTCTTC
>.|TRBJ2-7|TRBV15|.
CATSDSASYEQYF
TGTGCCACCAGCGATAGCGCCTCCTACGAGCAGTACTTC
>.|TRBJ1-5|TRBV19|.
CASSIGGVSQHF
TGTGCCAGTAGTATCGGCGGAGTTTCCCAGCATTTT
>.|TRBJ2-2|TRBV6-6|TRBD2
CASETSGTIGGELFF
TGTGCCAGCGAGACTAGCGGGACGATCGGAGGGGAGCTGTTTTTT
>.|TRBJ2-7|TRBV15|.
CATSSGAGDTYEQYF
TGTGCCACCAGCAGTGGGGCAGGGGACACCTACGAGCAGTACTTC
>.|TRBJ2-1|TRBV5-1|TRBD1
CASSIQGAIEQFF
TGCGCCAGCAGCATACAGGGGGCGATTGAGCAGTTCTTC
>few|TRBJ2-7|TRBV9|TRBD2
CASSSDGGGTHEQYF
TGTGCCAGCAGTTCAGACGGGGGGGGCACCCACGAGCAGTACTTC
>.|TRBJ2-7|TRBV7-6|TRBD1
CASYRGGKLYEQYF
TGTGCCAGCTATAGAGGGGGCAAGCTTTACGAGCAGTACTTC
>.|TRBJ2-4|TRBV28|.
CASTVDLGIQYF
TGTGCCAGCACTGTGGACTTAGGCATTCAGTACTTC
>.|TRBJ2-1|TRBV14|TRBD2
CASSQVNSGSVDEQFF
TGTGCCAGCAGCCAAGTTAATAGCGGGAGTGTCGATGAGCAGTTCTTC
>few|TRBJ1-1|TRBV7-8|.
CASSPLFRGGTEAFF
TGTGCCAGCAGTCCCCTGTTTCGCGGGGGCACTGAAGCTTTCTTT
>.|TRBJ1-2|TRBV5-6|TRBD1
CASSLDRTGSRGYTF
TGTGCCAGCAGCTTGGATCGGACAGGGAGTCGGGGCTACACCTTC
>.|TRBJ2-2|TRBV4-1|TRBD2
CASSQEVAGGTGELFF
TGCGCCAGCAGCCAAGAGGTAGCGGGAGGGACCGGGGAGCTGTTTTTT
>.|TRBJ2-1|TRBV6-5|TRBD2
CASSYSISGRENEQFF
TGTGCCAGCAGTTACTCGATAAGCGGGAGGGAAAATGAGCAGTTCTTC
>.|TRBJ2-1|TRBV7-9|.
CASSSPVSTTGPYNEQFF
TGTGCCAGCAGCTCCCCCGTCTCGACTACAGGGCCTTACAATGAGCAGTTCTTC
>medium-sized|TRBJ2-5|TRBV15|TRBD2
CATSRDAASGGLPQYF
TGTGCCACCAGCAGAGACGCGGCTAGCGGGGGGCTCCCCCAGTACTTC
>.|TRBJ1-1|TRBV5-6|TRBD1
CASSSGTAYTEAFF
TGTGCCAGCAGCTCTGGGACAGCTTACACTGAAGCTTTCTTT
>.|TRBJ2-2|TRBV9|TRBD2
CASSVGWGGAGELFF
TGTGCCAGCAGCGTGGGCTGGGGGGGGGCCGGGGAGCTGTTTTTT
>once|TRBJ1-1|TRBV4-1|.
CASSLSPNRPAFF
TGCGCCAGCAGCCTAAGCCCAAACCGCCCAGCTTTCTTT
>medium-sized|TRBJ1-4|TRBV28|.
CASSLMVDSTNEKLFF
TGTGCCAGCAGTTTAATGGTCGACTCAACTAATGAAAAACTGTTTTTT
>.|TRBJ1-6|TRBV10-2|TRBD1
CASSEGRQGRTPLHF
TGCGCCAGCAGTGAAGGAAGACAGGGCAGGACACCCCTCCACTTT
>once|TRBJ2-7|TRBV9|.
CASALAATYEQYF
TGTGCCAGCGCCTTAGCGGCAACCTACGAGCAGTACTTC
>.|TRBJ2-7|TRBV2|TRBD1
CASLTGLTYEQYF
TGTGCCAGCTTGACAGGGTTAACCTACGAGCAGTACTTC
>.|TRBJ2-2|TRBV28|.
CASSLAGRDTGELFF
TGTGCCAGCAGTTTAGCGGGAAGGGACACCGGGGAGCTGTTTTTT
>.|TRBJ1-4|TRBV2|.
CASSEEGPGEKLFF
TGTGCCAGCAGTGAGGAGGGGCCGGGTGAAAAACTGTTTTTT
>.|TRBJ2-7|TRBV11-1|.
CASSLMASSYEQYF
TGTGCCAGCAGCTTAATGGCTAGCAGCTACGAGCAGTACTTC
>.|TRBJ2-3|TRBV7-9|TRBD2
CASSIPGLAGNTQYF
TGTGCCAGCAGTATCCCGGGACTAGCGGGGAATACGCAGTATTTT
>.|TRBJ2-1|TRBV4-1|TRBD2
CASSRTSVEQFF
TGCGCCAGCAGCCGCACTAGCGTCGAGCAGTTCTTC
>.|TRBJ2-3|TRBV18|.
CASSPPERVTDTQYF
TGTGCCAGCTCACCACCGGAGAGGGTCACAGATACGCAGTATTTT
>.|TRBJ2-7|TRBV19|TRBD1
CASSITGAEQYF
TGTGCCAGTAGTATAACAGGGGCCGAGCAGTACTTC
>.|TRBJ1-4|TRBV29-1|.
CSVVESNEKLFF
TGCAGCGTTGTCGAGAGTAATGAAAAACTGTTTTTT
>.|TRBJ2-5|TRBV2|.
CASRWQGGQETQYF
TGTGCCAGCAGGTGGCAGGGGGGACAAGAGACCCAGTACTTC
>.|TRBJ1-2|TRBV9|.
CASSVADYSAPNYGYTF
TGTGCCAGCAGCGTAGCTGACTATAGTGCCCCTAACTATGGCTACACCTTC
>.|TRBJ2-1|TRBV7-9|TRBD2
CASSPHSAGDYNEQFF
TGTGCCAGCAGCCCCCATTCGGCGGGGGACTACAATGAGCAGTTCTTC
>.|TRBJ1-2|TRBV29-1|TRBD1
CSVPGTDYNYGYTF
TGCAGCGTTCCCGGGACAGATTATAACTATGGCTACACCTTC
>once|TRBJ2-3|TRBV28|.
CASSLSADTQYF
TGTGCCAGCAGTTTAAGCGCAGATACGCAGTATTTT
>.|TRBJ2-1|TRBV15|TRBD2
CATSGIAGQYNEQFF
TGTGCCACCAGCGGTATAGCGGGGCAATACAATGAGCAGTTCTTC
>.|TRBJ2-1|TRBV28|TRBD1
CASSSGTEAYNEQFF
TGTGCCAGCAGTTCCGGGACAGAAGCCTACAATGAGCAGTTCTTC
>.|TRBJ2-7|TRBV7-9|TRBD2
CASSFSGTSGLTLQYEQYF
TGTGCCAGCAGCTTTTCCGGGACTAGCGGACTAACATTACAGTACGAGCAGTACTTC
>.|TRBJ2-5|TRBV5-1|TRBD1
CASSPGQGQETQYF
TGCGCCAGCAGCCCTGGACAGGGGCAAGAGACCCAGTACTTC
>.|TRBJ2-2|TRBV2|TRBD2
CASSDESSGAGGELFF
TGTGCCAGCAGTGATGAGTCTAGCGGGGCTGGCGGGGAGCTGTTTTTT
>.|TRBJ2-7|TRBV6-1|.
CATLLGVKVYF
TGTGCCACTCTGCTCGGGGTGAAGGTGTACTTC
>.|TRBJ1-2|TRBV13|.
CASSSLQGVGTF
TGTGCCAGCAGCTCGTTACAGGGCGTGGGGACCTTC
>.|TRBJ2-3|TRBV9|TRBD2
CASSRGETSTDTQYF
TGTGCCAGCAGCCGGGGGGAGACTAGCACAGATACGCAGTATTTT
>.|TRBJ1-5|TRBV27|TRBD1
CASSTRTGINQPQHF
TGTGCCAGCAGTACCCGGACAGGGATCAATCAGCCCCAGCATTTT
>once|TRBJ2-1|TRBV29-1|TRBD2
CSVEGIPGGRAYNEQFF
TGCAGCGTTGAAGGGATACCGGGGGGTCGAGCCTACAATGAGCAGTTCTTC
>once|TRBJ2-1|TRBV7-2|TRBD1
CASTFTRTGGGEQFF
TGTGCCAGCACATTTACCCGGACAGGGGGCGGTGAGCAGTTCTTC
>.|TRBJ2-1|TRBV28|TRBD1
CASSLGTGTYNEQFF
TGTGCCAGCAGTTTGGGGACAGGGACCTACAATGAGCAGTTCTTC
>medium-sized|TRBJ2-3|TRBV11-2|TRBD2
CASSLARDYNTDTQYF
TGTGCCAGCAGCTTAGCCCGGGACTATAACACAGATACGCAGTATTTT